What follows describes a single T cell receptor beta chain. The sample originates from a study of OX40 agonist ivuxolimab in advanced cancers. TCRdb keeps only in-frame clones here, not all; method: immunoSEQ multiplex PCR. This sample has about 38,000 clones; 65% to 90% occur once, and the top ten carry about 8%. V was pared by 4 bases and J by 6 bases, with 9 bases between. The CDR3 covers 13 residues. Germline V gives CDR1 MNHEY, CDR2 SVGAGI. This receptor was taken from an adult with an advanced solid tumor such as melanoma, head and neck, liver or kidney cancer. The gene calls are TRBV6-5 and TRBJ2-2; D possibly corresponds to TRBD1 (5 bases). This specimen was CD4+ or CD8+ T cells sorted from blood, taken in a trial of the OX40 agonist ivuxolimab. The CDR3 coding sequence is TGTGCCAGCAGTTTAGGGGTTGCCGGGGAGCTGTTTTTT. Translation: CASSLGVAGELFF.